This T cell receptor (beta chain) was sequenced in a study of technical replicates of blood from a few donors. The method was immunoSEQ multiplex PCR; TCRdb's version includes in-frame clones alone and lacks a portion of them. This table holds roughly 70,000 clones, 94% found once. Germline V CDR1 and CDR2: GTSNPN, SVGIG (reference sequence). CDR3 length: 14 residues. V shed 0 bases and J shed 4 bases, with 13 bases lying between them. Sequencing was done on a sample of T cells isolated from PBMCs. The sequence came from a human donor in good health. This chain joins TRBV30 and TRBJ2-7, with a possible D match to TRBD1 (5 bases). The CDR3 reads CAWSVEVQGYEQYF. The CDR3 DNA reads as TGTGCCTGGAGTGTAGAGGTGCAGGGTTACGAGCAGTACTTC.